This TCR beta chain was profiled in a study of blood T cell repertoires in COVID-19 (TCRdb year 2020). General notes on the study: Collaborator samples came from the United States, Italy and Spain and covered acute and convalescent phases of COVID-19. The prospective study material was composed of cDNA or gDNA derived from T cells, B-cell-depleted T cells, or PBMCs. Deeply sampled blood TCRbeta repertoires from subjects exposed to, actively infected with, or recovered from COVID-19 were included in the dataset. The repertoires were made available in a free public database intended to serve as a resource for research on the immune response to SARS-CoV-2. The samples were drawn from two sources: the first 160 participants of the ongoing ImmuneRACE study, and some 1,300 subjects contributed by 6 global collaborators. Nearly every sample came with metadata listing a de-identified subject ID, COVID-19 status, age in years and sex. HLA class I and class II types, where available, came from metadata supplied by the sample provider rather than from assay-based typing. The study at large found these results: The quantity of clinical and demographic metadata differed by source and by participant and was supplied without curation.

Concerning this clone: Its antigen is still unknown. Base qualities are not recorded, but no much larger clone differs from it by a single base.

TCRbeta CDR3 regions were amplified from genomic DNA by means of the immunoSEQ Assay, a bias-controlled multiplex PCR. On the authors' methods: The number of nucleated cells in each sample was estimated by amplification of reference gene primers within the assay. Sequence reads were collapsed and filtered to measure the absolute abundance of every unique TCRbeta CDR3 rearrangement. For each sample, productive Simpson clonality was calculated as the square root of Simpson's diversity index across productive rearrangements. The source is immuneACCESS, and TCRdb retained only in-frame sequences with V and J called. Part of the clones is not carried over; for the studies checked, unresolved V genes explain less than half of this, and the remainder is unexplained. V and J calls and clone size are those listed in that table; D and trimming were worked out from the DNA. The sample data list about 250,000 clones, and 90% to 95% of these were observed just once. The ten largest clones take up 1.9% of the sample.

Participants in the prospective study were enrolled through a virtual design, were aged about 18 to 89 years, and lived in some 24 United States geographic areas. Cohort assignment in the prospective study relied on participant-reported clinical history from a screening survey and a study questionnaire. For ImmuneRACE Cohort 3, a participant was defined as recovered based on two consecutive negative NP/OP PCR tests, clearance by a healthcare professional, or resolution of symptoms. Mobile phlebotomists in the prospective study collected whole blood, serum and a nasopharyngeal or oropharyngeal swab from every participant. Prospective study participants could optionally give additional blood draws and questionnaires over an approximately two-month period. Blood samples from the prospective study were shipped frozen or at room temperature prior to DNA extraction. The CDR3 starts with the cysteine, ends with the phenylalanine, and has 15 residues. The read is trimmed to its CDR3 DNA, 45 bases read in frame from base 1. V drops 4 bases and J drops 2 bases, leaving 15 bases in between.

The chain joins TRBV23-1 to TRBJ2-7; the D gene is perhaps TRBD1, on 6 matching bases. TRBV23-1 is flagged as an ORF with uncertain function. Sequenced input: PBMCs or T cells enriched from blood (not recorded which). The origin of this receptor is a woman aged 18-29 years who had recovered from COVID-19. The CDR3 loop reads CASSRAHRAPYEQYF. The nucleotide sequence is given as TGCGCCAGCAGTCGCGCACACAGGGCTCCCTACGAGCAGTACTTC.